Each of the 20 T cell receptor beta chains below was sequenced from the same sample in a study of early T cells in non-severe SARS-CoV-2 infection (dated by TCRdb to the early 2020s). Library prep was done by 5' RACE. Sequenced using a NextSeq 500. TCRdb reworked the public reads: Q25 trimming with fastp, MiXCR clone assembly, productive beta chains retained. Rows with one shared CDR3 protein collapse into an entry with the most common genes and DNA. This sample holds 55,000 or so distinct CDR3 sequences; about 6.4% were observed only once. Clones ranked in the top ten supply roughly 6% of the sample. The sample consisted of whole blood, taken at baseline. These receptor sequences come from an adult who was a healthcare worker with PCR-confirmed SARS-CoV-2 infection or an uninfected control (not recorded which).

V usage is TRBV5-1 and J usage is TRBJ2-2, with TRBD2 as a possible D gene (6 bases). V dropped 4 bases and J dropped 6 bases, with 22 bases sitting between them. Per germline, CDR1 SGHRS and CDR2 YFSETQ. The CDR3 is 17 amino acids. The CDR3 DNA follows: TGCGCCAGCAGCCCGGGAGCTTCGCTCGCCTCCCCCGGGGAGCTGTTTTTT. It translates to CASSPGASLASPGELFF.

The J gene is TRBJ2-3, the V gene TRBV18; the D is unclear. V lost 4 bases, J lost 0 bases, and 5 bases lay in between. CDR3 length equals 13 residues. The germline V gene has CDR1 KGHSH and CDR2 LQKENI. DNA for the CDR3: TGTGCCAGCTCACGGCCTAGCACAGATACGCAGTATTTT. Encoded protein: CASSRPSTDTQYF.

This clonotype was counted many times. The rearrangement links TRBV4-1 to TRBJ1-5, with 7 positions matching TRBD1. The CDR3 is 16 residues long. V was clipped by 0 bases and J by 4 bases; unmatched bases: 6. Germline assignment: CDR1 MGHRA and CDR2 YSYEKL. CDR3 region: CASSQEPGTENQPQHF. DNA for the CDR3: TGCGCCAGCAGCCAAGAACCTGGGACAGAAAATCAGCCCCAGCATTTT.

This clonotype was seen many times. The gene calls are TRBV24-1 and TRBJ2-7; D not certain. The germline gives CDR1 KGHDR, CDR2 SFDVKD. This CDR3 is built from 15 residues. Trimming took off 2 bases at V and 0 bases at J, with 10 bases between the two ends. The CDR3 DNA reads TGTGCCACCAGTGATTCTGGGGTTGCCTCCTACGAGCAGTACTTC. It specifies CATSDSGVASYEQYF.

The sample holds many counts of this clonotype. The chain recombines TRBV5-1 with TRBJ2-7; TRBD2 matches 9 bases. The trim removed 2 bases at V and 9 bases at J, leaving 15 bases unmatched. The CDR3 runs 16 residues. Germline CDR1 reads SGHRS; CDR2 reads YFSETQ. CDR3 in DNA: TGCGCCAGCAGCTTATATGGAAGCGGGGGGCGAGATCGGCAGTACTTC. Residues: CASSLYGSGGRDRQYF.

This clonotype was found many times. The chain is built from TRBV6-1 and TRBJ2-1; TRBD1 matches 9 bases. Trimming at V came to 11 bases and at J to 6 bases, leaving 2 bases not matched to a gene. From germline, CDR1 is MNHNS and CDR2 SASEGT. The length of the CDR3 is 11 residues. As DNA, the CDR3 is TGTGCCTTGACAGGGGGCAATGAGCAGTTCTTC. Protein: CALTGGNEQFF.

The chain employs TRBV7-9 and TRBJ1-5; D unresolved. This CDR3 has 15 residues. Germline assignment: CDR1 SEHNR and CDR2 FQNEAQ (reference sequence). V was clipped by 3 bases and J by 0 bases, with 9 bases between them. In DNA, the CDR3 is TGTGCCAGCAGCTTCGGGGAGATTAGCAATCAGCCCCAGCATTTT. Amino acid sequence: CASSFGEISNQPQHF.

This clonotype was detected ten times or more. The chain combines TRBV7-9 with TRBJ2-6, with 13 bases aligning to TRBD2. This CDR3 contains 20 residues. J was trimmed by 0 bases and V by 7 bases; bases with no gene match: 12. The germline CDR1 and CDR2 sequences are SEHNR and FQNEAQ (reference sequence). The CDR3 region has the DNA TGTGCCAGCACCGACGGGACTAGCGGGGAGGGTGACTCTGGGGCCAACGTCCTGACTTTC. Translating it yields CASTDGTSGEGDSGANVLTF.

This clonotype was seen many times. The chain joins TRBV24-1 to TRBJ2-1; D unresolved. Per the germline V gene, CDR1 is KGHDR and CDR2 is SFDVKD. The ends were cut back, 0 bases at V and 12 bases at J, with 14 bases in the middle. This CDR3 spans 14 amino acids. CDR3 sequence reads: CATSDLLVSLGQFF. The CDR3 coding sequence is TGTGCCACCAGTGATTTGCTGGTCTCCCTTGGGCAGTTCTTC.

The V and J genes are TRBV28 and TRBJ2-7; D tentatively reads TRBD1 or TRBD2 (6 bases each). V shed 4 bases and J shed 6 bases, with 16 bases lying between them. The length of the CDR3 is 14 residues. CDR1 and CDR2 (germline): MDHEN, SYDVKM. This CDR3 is CASSSPGAPLEQYF. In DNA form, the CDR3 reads TGTGCCAGCAGTTCCCCGGGGGCACCACTCGAGCAGTACTTC.

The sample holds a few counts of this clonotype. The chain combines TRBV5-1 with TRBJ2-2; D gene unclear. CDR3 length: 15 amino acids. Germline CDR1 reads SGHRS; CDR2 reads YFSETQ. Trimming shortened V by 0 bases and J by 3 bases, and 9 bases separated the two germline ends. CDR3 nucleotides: TGCGCCAGCAGCTTGGAGGACCCCCACACCGGGGAGCTGTTTTTT. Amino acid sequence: CASSLEDPHTGELFF.

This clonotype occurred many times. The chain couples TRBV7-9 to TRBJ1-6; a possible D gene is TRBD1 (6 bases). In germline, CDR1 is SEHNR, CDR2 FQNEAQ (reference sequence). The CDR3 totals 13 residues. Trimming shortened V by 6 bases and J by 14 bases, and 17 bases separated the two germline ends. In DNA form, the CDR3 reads TGTGCCAGCAGACCTAGGACAGATTGGACCCTCCACTTT. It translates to CASRPRTDWTLHF.

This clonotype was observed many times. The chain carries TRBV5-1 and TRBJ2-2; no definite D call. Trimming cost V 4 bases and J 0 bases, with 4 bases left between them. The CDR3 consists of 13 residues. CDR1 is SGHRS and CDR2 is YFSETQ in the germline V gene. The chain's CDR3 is CASSLPNTGELFF. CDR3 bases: TGCGCCAGCAGCCTCCCGAACACCGGGGAGCTGTTTTTT. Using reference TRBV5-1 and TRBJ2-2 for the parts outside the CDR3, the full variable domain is KAGVTQTPRYLIKTRGQQVTLSCSPISGHRSVSWYQQTPGQGLQFLFEYFSETQRNKGNFPGRFSGRQFSNSRSEMNVSTLELGDSALYLCASSLPNTGELFFGEGSRLTVL.

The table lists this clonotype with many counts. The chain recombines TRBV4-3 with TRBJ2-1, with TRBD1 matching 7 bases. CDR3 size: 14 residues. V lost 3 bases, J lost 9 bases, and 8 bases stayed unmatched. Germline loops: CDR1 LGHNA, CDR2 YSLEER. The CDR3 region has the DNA TGCGCCAGCAGCCAGCCGGGACAGCAAGCTGAGCAGTTCTTC. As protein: CASSQPGQQAEQFF.

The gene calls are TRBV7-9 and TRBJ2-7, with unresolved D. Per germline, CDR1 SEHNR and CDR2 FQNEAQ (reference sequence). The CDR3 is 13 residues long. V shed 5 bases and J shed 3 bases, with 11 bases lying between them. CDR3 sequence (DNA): TGTGCCAGCAGCCCATTACGTATCTACGAGCAGTACTTC. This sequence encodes CASSPLRIYEQYF. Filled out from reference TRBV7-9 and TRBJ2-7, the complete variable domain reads DTGVSQNPRHKITKRGQNVTFRCDPISEHNRLYWYRQTLGQGPEFLTYFQNEAQLEKSRLLSDRFSAERPKGSFSTLEIQRTEQGDSAMYLCASSPLRIYEQYFGPGTRLTVT.

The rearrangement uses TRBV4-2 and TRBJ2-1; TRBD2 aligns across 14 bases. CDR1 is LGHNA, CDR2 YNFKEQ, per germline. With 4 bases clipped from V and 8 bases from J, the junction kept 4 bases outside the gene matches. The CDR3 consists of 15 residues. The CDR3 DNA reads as TGTGCCAGCAGCCGCGGACTAGCGGGAGGTTATGAGCAGTTCTTC. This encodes CASSRGLAGGYEQFF.

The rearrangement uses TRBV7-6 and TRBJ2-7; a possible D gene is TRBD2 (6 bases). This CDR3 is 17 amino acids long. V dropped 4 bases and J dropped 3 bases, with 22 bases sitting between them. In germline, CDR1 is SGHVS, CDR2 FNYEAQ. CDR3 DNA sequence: TGTGCCAGCAGCTCCCTTTTTGGGAGTTCGGGAGTCTACGAGCAGTACTTC. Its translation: CASSSLFGSSGVYEQYF.

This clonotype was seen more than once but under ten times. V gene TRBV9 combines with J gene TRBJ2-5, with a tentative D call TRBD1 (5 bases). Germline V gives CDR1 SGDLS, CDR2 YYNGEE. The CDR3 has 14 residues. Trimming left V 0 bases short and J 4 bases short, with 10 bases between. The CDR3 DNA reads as TGTGCCAGCAGCGTAGAGGGGCTAGGAGAGACCCAGTACTTC. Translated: CASSVEGLGETQYF.

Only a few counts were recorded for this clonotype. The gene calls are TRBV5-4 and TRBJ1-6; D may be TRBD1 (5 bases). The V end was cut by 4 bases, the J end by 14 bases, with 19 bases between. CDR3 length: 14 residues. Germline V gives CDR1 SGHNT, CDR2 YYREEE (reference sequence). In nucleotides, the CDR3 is TGTGCCAGCAGCCTCACAGGTGATGAAATCTCCCTCCACTTT. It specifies CASSLTGDEISLHF. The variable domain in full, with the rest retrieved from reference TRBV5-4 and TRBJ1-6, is ETGVTQSPTHLIKTRGQQVTLRCSSQSGHNTVSWYQQALGQGPQFIFQYYREEENGRGNFPPRFSGLQFPNYSSELNVNALELDDSALYLCASSLTGDEISLHFGNGTRLTVT.

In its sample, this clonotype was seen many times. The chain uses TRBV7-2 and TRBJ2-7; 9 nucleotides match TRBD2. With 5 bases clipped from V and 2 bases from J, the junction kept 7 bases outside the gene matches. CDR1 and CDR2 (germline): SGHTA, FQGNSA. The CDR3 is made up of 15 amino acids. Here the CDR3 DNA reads TGTGCCAGCAGCCCAGATTCTAGCGGGGCCTACGAGCAGTACTTC. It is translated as CASSPDSSGAYEQYF.